Each of the 22 T cell receptor beta chains below was sequenced from the same sample in a study of blood T cell repertoires in COVID-19. Clones were sequenced by immunoSEQ multiplex PCR, and TCRdb holds only the in-frame ones, with some missing. The sample contains 300,000 to 350,000 clones, around 92% of which appear only once. Sequencing was performed on PBMCs or T cells enriched from blood (not recorded which). Receptor source: a woman aged 30 to 39 who had recovered from COVID-19.

V and J are TRBV28 and TRBJ1-5; D is uncertain. Germline CDR1 and CDR2: MDHEN and SYDVKM. This CDR3 spans 17 amino acids. The V end lost 6 bases, the J end lost 3 bases, and 21 bases lay between the germline ends. The CDR3 reads CASSSLRTGNFNQPQHF. In DNA, the CDR3 is TGTGCCAGCAGCTCCCTCCGGACGGGGAATTTCAATCAGCCCCAGCATTTT. The variable domain in full, completed from reference TRBV28 and TRBJ1-5, reads DVKVTQSSRYLVKRTGEKVFLECVQDMDHENMFWYRQDPGLGLRLIYFSYDVKMKEKGDIPEGYSVSREKKERFSLILESASTNQTSMYLCASSSLRTGNFNQPQHFGDGTRLSIL.

V and J are TRBV11-2 and TRBJ2-1, with 7 nucleotides matching TRBD2. The junction had 6 bases not matched to a gene; V was cut back by 5 bases and J by 11 bases. The CDR3 spans 12 residues. CDR1 is SGHAT and CDR2 is FQNNGV in the germline V gene. DNA of the CDR3: TGTGCCAGCAGCGCCCCTAGCGGTAAGCAGTTCTTC. It codes for CASSAPSGKQFF.

V and J are TRBV19 and TRBJ2-7; D might be TRBD1 (5 bases). The V gene's germline CDR1 is LNHDA and CDR2 SQIVND (reference sequence). This CDR3 comprises 15 residues. With 3 bases removed from V and 0 bases from J, the gap between germline ends came to 12 bases. CDR3 loop: CASSIAGRASYEQYF. The CDR3 bases are TGTGCCAGTAGTATTGCCGGCAGGGCCTCCTACGAGCAGTACTTC.

The chain joins TRBV27 to TRBJ2-7; 12 positions match TRBD2. The V and J ends lost 5 bases and 7 bases, in that order; junction bases with no gene match: 6. Germline V lookup: CDR1 MNHEY, CDR2 SMNVEV (reference sequence). This CDR3 spans 14 amino acids. The CDR3, as DNA: TGTGCCAGCAGTCCAATGACTAGCGGGGGAGAGCAGTACTTC. This codes for CASSPMTSGGEQYF.

This clone was observed once. The chain links TRBV3-1 (or the pseudogene TRBV3-2) to TRBJ1-3; D is ambiguous. V lost 2 bases and J lost 1, with 15 bases in between. This CDR3 comprises 17 residues. CDR1 is LGHDT, CDR2 YNNKEL, per germline (reference sequence). The DNA of the CDR3 is TGTGCCAGCAGCCAACAAGTCATGAGGTCTTCTGGAAACACCATATATTTT. Protein sequence: CASSQQVMRSSGNTIYF.

The chain carries TRBV15 and TRBJ2-7; D may be TRBD2 (6 bases). Germline V gives CDR1 LNHNV, CDR2 YYDKDF (reference sequence). V dropped 5 bases and J dropped 0 bases, with 14 bases sitting between them. The CDR3 spans 15 residues. The CDR3 here is CATSPTWEDSYEQYF. DNA of the CDR3: TGTGCCACCAGCCCCACCTGGGAGGACTCCTACGAGCAGTACTTC.

The chain links TRBV6-2 or TRBV6-3 to TRBJ2-1, with 8 bases lining up with TRBD1. The V segment lost 3 bases and the J segment 2 bases; nucleotides outside the gene matches: 6. The CDR3 runs to 16 residues. CDR1 and CDR2 (germline): MNHEY, SVGEGT. CDR3 in DNA: TGTGCCAGCAGTTATCTCAGGGGGCTGGCCTACAATGAGCAGTTCTTC. Protein sequence: CASSYLRGLAYNEQFF.

This chain connects TRBV6-5 to TRBJ1-2, with D hard to call. This CDR3 is built from 13 residues. CDR1 MNHEY and CDR2 SVGAGI come from the germline V gene. Between the trimmed V and J ends, which lost 4 bases and 2 bases, there was a span of 8 bases. CDR3 bases: TGTGCCAGCAGTTTGGAACAGAACTATGGCTACACCTTC. Encoded protein: CASSLEQNYGYTF.

The CDR3 region is CASSYNGRMAHEQYF. CDR3 sequence (DNA): TGTGCCAGCAGTTACAACGGGAGGATGGCGCACGAGCAGTACTTC. The J gene is TRBJ2-7, the V gene TRBV6-5; 7 positions match TRBD2. The germline gives CDR1 MNHEY, CDR2 SVGAGI. The J segment lost 5 bases and the V segment lost 2 bases, leaving 9 bases of the junction unmatched. CDR3 size: 15 residues.

The chain has TRBV29-1 and TRBJ1-1, with 7 nucleotides matching TRBD1. The CDR3 loop spans 15 amino acids. The V gene end was trimmed by 6 bases and the J gene end by 5 bases; junction bases not matched to a gene: 15. Germline V gives CDR1 SQVTM, CDR2 ANQGSEA. In DNA form, the CDR3 reads TGCAGCGTCCAGCCGAACAGGGGCCTGAGGACTGAAGCTTTCTTT. Residues: CSVQPNRGLRTEAFF.

The chain carries TRBV24-1 and TRBJ2-7; 9 bases line up with TRBD1. This CDR3 is 13 amino acids long. CDR1 and CDR2 from the germline V gene are KGHDR and SFDVKD. The CDR3 loop is CAPAKGQGYEQYF. The CDR3 DNA is TGTGCACCTGCCAAGGGACAGGGCTACGAGCAGTACTTC.

This chain joins TRBV6-5 and TRBJ1-2; a possible D gene is TRBD1 (6 bases). The germline V and J ends were trimmed by 7 bases and 8 bases, with 20 bases remaining between them. Germline CDR1 is MNHEY and CDR2 is SVGAGI. The CDR3 contains 14 residues. The CDR3 region is CASTTAPGALGYTF. The DNA of the CDR3 is TGTGCCAGCACTACCGCTCCAGGGGCGCTGGGCTACACCTTC.

The chain links TRBV12-5 to TRBJ2-7, with TRBD2 as a possible D gene (5 bases). Germline values: CDR1 LGHNT, CDR2 FRNRAP. The CDR3 covers 14 residues. The V and J ends lost 1 base and 5 bases respectively, with 12 bases between them. The CDR3: CASGLAPLADEQYF. The CDR3 coding sequence is TGTGCTAGTGGTTTGGCACCCCTAGCTGACGAGCAGTACTTC.

The CDR3 DNA reads as TGCGCCAGCAGCTTGGCCTCCGAGGCTTCACCCCTCCACTTT. Protein sequence: CASSLASEASPLHF. The genes are TRBV5-1 and TRBJ1-6; D unresolved. Germline CDR1 and CDR2: SGHRS and YFSETQ. This CDR3 spans 14 amino acids. V was clipped by 0 bases and J by 9 bases, with 10 bases between them. Full variable domain (outside the CDR3, taken from reference TRBV5-1 and TRBJ1-6): KAGVTQTPRYLIKTRGQQVTLSCSPISGHRSVSWYQQTPGQGLQFLFEYFSETQRNKGNFPGRFSGRQFSNSRSEMNVSTLELGDSALYLCASSLASEASPLHFGNGTRLTVT.

J is TRBJ1-1 and V is TRBV29-1, with D hard to call. The CDR3 has 14 amino acids. V was shortened by 0 bases and J by 4 bases, with 12 bases between the two germline ends. Germline-derived CDR1 and CDR2 are SQVTM and ANQGSEA. This CDR3 is CSVEDRGSSTEAFF. CDR3 nucleotides: TGCAGCGTTGAAGATCGGGGTAGCAGCACTGAAGCTTTCTTT.

The chain links TRBV5-1 to TRBJ2-2; D is possibly TRBD1 (6 bases). This CDR3 spans 18 amino acids. Germline CDR1 and CDR2: SGHRS and YFSETQ. Trimming cost V 4 bases and J 6 bases, with 25 bases left between them. CDR3 protein: CASSLQPVQGFRSGELFF. In DNA, the CDR3 is TGCGCCAGCAGCCTGCAACCAGTACAGGGTTTTAGGTCCGGGGAGCTGTTTTTT.

The chain joins TRBV5-6 to TRBJ2-7; 7 bases fit TRBD1. J gave up 1 base and V 0 bases, and 7 bases lay outside the gene matches. The CDR3 spans 16 residues. Germline V gene lookup returns CDR1 SGHDT and CDR2 YYEEEE. CDR3 amino acids: CASSLADRAESYEQYF. In DNA form, the CDR3 reads TGTGCCAGCAGCTTGGCAGACAGGGCAGAATCCTACGAGCAGTACTTC.

V gene TRBV13 combines with J gene TRBJ1-2, with 10 bases identical to TRBD1. The germline V gene encodes CDR1 PRHDT and CDR2 FYEKMQ (reference sequence). This CDR3 spans 17 amino acids. After removal of 5 bases from V and 4 bases from J, the junction contained 13 bases not matched to a gene. This CDR3 is CASSLIPGQGFPYGYTF. CDR3 nucleotides: TGTGCCAGCAGCCTAATTCCGGGACAGGGGTTTCCCTATGGCTACACCTTC.

CDR3 nucleotide sequence: TGCAGCGTTGAAGATCTAGCGGTATCCTACAATGAGCAGTTCTTC. This translates into CSVEDLAVSYNEQFF. The chain is built from TRBV29-1 and TRBJ2-1; 7 bases are a match to TRBD2. Losses at the gene ends were 0 bases for V and 1 base for J; bases not matched to a gene: 3. This CDR3 comprises 15 residues. Germline V gives CDR1 SQVTM, CDR2 ANQGSEA.

The chain uses TRBV2 and TRBJ1-5, with D maybe TRBD1 (5 bases). This CDR3 contains 15 residues. Germline assignment: CDR1 SNHLY and CDR2 FYNNEI. Trimming cost V 7 bases and J 4 bases, with 17 bases left between them. CDR3 residues: CASMAQGLINQPQHF. The CDR3 bases are TGTGCCAGCATGGCTCAGGGCCTAATAAATCAGCCCCAGCATTTT.

This chain uses TRBV6-1 with TRBJ1-2; 10 bases line up with TRBD1. The trim removed 1 base at V and 8 bases at J, leaving 4 bases unmatched. CDR3 size: 14 residues. Germline lookup yields CDR1 MNHNS and CDR2 SASEGT. The DNA of the CDR3 is TGTGCCAGCAGTGAAGGACAGGGGGCGCGAGGCTACACCTTC. Its translation is CASSEGQGARGYTF.

The V call is TRBV9, the J call TRBJ1-1; D is unresolved. The CDR3 length is 15 residues. Germline CDR1 reads SGDLS; CDR2 reads YYNGEE. V lost 4 bases and J 4 bases, leaving 17 bases between the germline ends. CDR3 residues: CASSPRGRTSTEAFF. The CDR3 DNA follows: TGTGCCAGCAGCCCTCGAGGGCGGACCTCCACTGAAGCTTTCTTT.